This T cell receptor (beta chain) was captured by sequencing in a study of T cell repertoires in cytomegalovirus infection. TCRdb itself ran the reads through MiXCR, one entry per CDR3 protein. The sample has 300,000 to 400,000 distinct CDR3 sequences, roughly 25% seen once; the top ten hold about an eighth. Details on this clonotype: Its antigen is not identified.

Germline values: CDR1 DFQATT, CDR2 SNEGSKA (reference sequence). The CDR3 is made up of 15 amino acids. V trimming: 0 bases; J trimming: 7 bases; junction bases outside the gene matches: 6. The V gene is TRBV20-1, the J gene TRBJ2-1; TRBD1 aligns across 10 bases. The receptor comes from a human donor in good health (CMV status not recorded). Some clones in this sample may be carry-over from other donors' samples. This material consisted of cultured PBMCs, taken from culture after CMV antigen stimulation. The CDR3 DNA is TGCAGTGCTAGAGATCCCGGGACAGGGGTAAATGAGCAGTTCTTC. Its protein is CSARDPGTGVNEQFF.